The 26 T cell receptor beta chains listed next were all sequenced from one sample in a study of shared clonotypes between healthy human individuals. Only in-frame clones appear in the TCRdb table, and some are missing; sequencing was by immunoSEQ multiplex PCR. The sample gives millions of clones, around nine tenths of which show up once; around 0.14% is in the top ten. The sequencing sample was made of naive CD4+ T cells sorted from blood. The subset was: CD45RA+ positively selected. Receptors originate from a man aged 18 to 35 in good health.

The gene calls are TRBV30 and TRBJ2-6; D gene ambiguous. V lost 5 bases to trimming and J lost 1 base, with 9 bases between them. The germline V gene has CDR1 GTSNPN and CDR2 SVGIG (reference sequence). CDR3 length: 14 amino acids. The CDR3 DNA follows: TGTGCCTGGGGGCGTGGGTCTGGGGCCAACGTCCTGACTTTC. Encoded protein: CAWGRGSGANVLTF.

In this sample, this clone turned up a few times. V usage is TRBV6-6 and J usage is TRBJ2-7, with TRBD1 identical over 7 bases. V trimming: 6 bases; J trimming: 8 bases; junction bases outside the gene matches: 4. The CDR3 sequence is 11 residues long. Germline lookup yields CDR1 MNHNY and CDR2 SVGAGI (reference sequence). CDR3 nucleotides: TGTGCCAGCAGCCCTAGGGGGCAGCAGTACTTC. It codes for CASSPRGQQYF.

This chain links TRBV7-2 with TRBJ1-4, with D hard to call. V was trimmed by 1 base and J by 8 bases, leaving 8 bases between them. CDR1 is SGHTA and CDR2 is FQGNSA in the germline V gene. This CDR3 spans 13 amino acids. CDR3 residues: CASSLGVREKLFF. The CDR3 DNA follows: TGTGCCAGCAGCTTAGGGGTCCGGGAAAAACTGTTTTTT.

This clone was found a few times. Other DNA sequences of this sample code for an identical CDR3. The chain carries TRBV18 and TRBJ1-1, with D perhaps matching TRBD1 (6 bases). Germline V gene lookup returns CDR1 KGHSH and CDR2 LQKENI. The CDR3 runs 14 residues. V lost 1 base to trimming and J lost 4 bases, with 10 bases between them. CDR3 in amino acids: CASSPRGAGTEAFF. CDR3 DNA sequence: TGTGCCAGCTCACCACGGGGGGCGGGCACTGAAGCTTTCTTT.

With respect to this clone: The sample carries other DNA sequences with the same CDR3. This sequence joins TRBV4-2 and TRBJ2-1; 11 nucleotides align to TRBD2. The J segment lost 5 bases and the V segment lost 0 bases, leaving 3 bases of the junction unmatched. CDR3 length: 16 residues. The germline V gene has CDR1 LGHNA and CDR2 YNFKEQ. This chain's CDR3 is CASSQDGTSGDNEQFF. The DNA for the CDR3 is TGTGCCAGCAGCCAAGATGGGACTAGCGGCGACAATGAGCAGTTCTTC.

The sample holds a few counts of this clone. The chain is built from TRBV10-3 and TRBJ1-4, with D unclear. V was pared by 5 bases and J by 8 bases, with 12 bases between. This CDR3 is built from 13 residues. Germline loops: CDR1 ENHRY, CDR2 SYGVKD. CDR3 protein: CAISRELGEKLFF. CDR3 DNA sequence: TGTGCCATCAGTAGGGAGTTAGGGGAAAAACTGTTTTTT.

This chain uses TRBV5-8 with TRBJ1-5; perhaps TRBD1 as D (6 bases). The V end was cut by 0 bases, the J end by 0 bases, with 16 bases between. Germline V CDR1 and CDR2: SGHTS, YDEGEE. The CDR3 is 18 residues long. CDR3 region: CASSLGTVTSPSNQPQHF. The DNA of the CDR3 is TGTGCCAGCAGCTTGGGGACAGTCACCTCCCCTAGCAATCAGCCCCAGCATTTT. The whole variable domain, remainder taken from reference TRBV5-8 and TRBJ1-5, is EAGVTQSPTHLIKTRGQQATLRCSPISGHTSVYWYQQALGLGLQFLLWYDEGEERNRGNFPPRFSGRQFPNYSSELNVNALELEDSALYLCASSLGTVTSPSNQPQHFGDGTRLSIL.

This clone was counted once. The V call is TRBV9, the J call TRBJ2-3, with D possibly matching TRBD1 (7 bases). The ends were cut back, 5 bases at V and 0 bases at J, with 13 bases in the middle. The CDR3 extends over 15 amino acids. Germline lookup yields CDR1 SGDLS and CDR2 YYNGEE. The CDR3 nucleotides are TGTGCCAGCAGACCGACAGGGACTAGCACAGATACGCAGTATTTT. It is translated as CASRPTGTSTDTQYF.

The chain carries TRBV5-1 and TRBJ1-3; D remains unclear. The CDR3 extends over 14 amino acids. V shed 5 bases and J shed 0 bases, with 9 bases lying between them. Germline V gene sequence: CDR1 SGHRS, CDR2 YFSETQ. The CDR3 nucleotides are TGCGCCAGCAGTCGCCCGGGCTCTGGAAACACCATATATTTT. Residues: CASSRPGSGNTIYF.

In DNA, the CDR3 is TGTGCCAGTAGTGTGACGGGACAGGGAATCGAAAACATTCAGTACTTC. Its translation is CASSVTGQGIENIQYF. This chain uses TRBV19 with TRBJ2-4, with 9 bases aligning to TRBD1. Losses at the gene ends were 5 bases for V and 5 bases for J; bases not matched to a gene: 10. Germline values: CDR1 LNHDA, CDR2 SQIVND (reference sequence). The CDR3 is 16 amino acids.

This chain connects TRBV14 to TRBJ2-3, with TRBD2 identical over 9 bases. CDR3 length equals 16 residues. Trimming at V came to 6 bases and at J to 3 bases, leaving 10 bases not matched to a gene. The germline gives CDR1 SGHDN, CDR2 FVKESK. The CDR3 region is CASSPLSGRLTDTQYF. CDR3 bases: TGTGCCAGCAGTCCTCTAAGCGGGAGGCTAACAGATACGCAGTATTTT.

V usage is TRBV11-1 and J usage is TRBJ2-7, with D hard to call. The V and J ends lost 5 bases and 0 bases respectively, with 11 bases between them. The germline CDR1 and CDR2 sequences are SGHAT and FQDESV (reference sequence). The CDR3 sequence is 14 residues long. The CDR3 here is CASSHGGGSYEQYF. CDR3 DNA: TGTGCCAGCAGCCATGGCGGCGGCTCCTACGAGCAGTACTTC.

The chain is built from TRBV6-5 and TRBJ1-6; TRBD1 matches 7 bases. Per germline, CDR1 MNHEY and CDR2 SVGAGI. V was pared by 5 bases and J by 7 bases, with 8 bases of the junction left unmatched. This CDR3 has 15 amino acids. The CDR3 spells CASSQEGAQNSPLHF. CDR3 DNA: TGTGCCAGCAGTCAGGAGGGGGCGCAGAATTCACCCCTCCACTTT.

The chain links TRBV21-1 to TRBJ1-1. TRBV21-1 is described as a pseudogene. This CDR3 is 15 amino acids long. The CDR3 sequence is CASTSLGDQNTEAFF. The CDR3 DNA reads as TGTGCCAGCACCTCCCTGGGGGACCAGAACACTGAAGCTTTCTTT.

V and J are TRBV7-8 and TRBJ2-4, with D unclear. The length of the CDR3 is 17 residues. V was shortened by 6 bases and J by 0 bases, with 18 bases between the two germline ends. The germline CDR1 and CDR2 sequences are SGHVS and FQNEAQ. The CDR3 DNA follows: TGTGCCAGCAGGACCGGGTTCAGGATGATAGCCAAAAACATTCAGTACTTC. Translating gives CASRTGFRMIAKNIQYF. The complete variable domain, with remaining parts taken from reference TRBV7-8 and TRBJ2-4, reads GAGVSQSPRYKVAKRGQDVALRCDPISGHVSLFWYQQALGQGPEFLTYFQNEAQLDKSGLPSDRFFAERPEGSVSTLKIQRTQQEDSAVYLCASRTGFRMIAKNIQYFGAGTRLSVL.

The chain recombines TRBV5-1 with TRBJ2-5, with 8 bases matching TRBD2. The germline V gene encodes CDR1 SGHRS and CDR2 YFSETQ. There are 16 residues in the CDR3. Trimming took 1 base from V and 3 from J; bases not matched to a gene: 8. In DNA, the CDR3 is TGCGCCAGCAGCTTGCTCGGGGCGGGGGGCAAAGAGACCCAGTACTTC. Protein: CASSLLGAGGKETQYF.

This chain uses TRBV28 with TRBJ1-5; D unresolved. CDR1 is MDHEN, CDR2 SYDVKM, per germline. Deletions cut 11 bases from V and 2 bases from J, with 16 bases between. The CDR3 consists of 14 residues. The CDR3 protein is CALQESMGNQPQHF. In DNA, the CDR3 is TGTGCCCTCCAGGAGTCCATGGGCAATCAGCCCCAGCATTTT.

CDR3 DNA: TGCGCCAGCAGCGCGGGACTAGCGGGGGACAATGAGCAGTTCTTC. Protein sequence: CASSAGLAGDNEQFF. The chain uses TRBV5-1 and TRBJ2-1; 14 nucleotides align to TRBD2. The germline CDR1 and CDR2 sequences are SGHRS and YFSETQ. CDR3 length: 15 amino acids. V gave up 4 bases and J gave up 5 bases; unmatched junction bases: 2.

This clone appeared a few times. The genes are TRBV30 and TRBJ1-4; D gene unclear. The germline CDR1 and CDR2 sequences are GTSNPN and SVGIG (reference sequence). The CDR3 sequence is 13 residues long. Trimming shortened V by 5 bases and J by 5 bases, and 12 bases separated the two germline ends. The DNA of the CDR3 is TGTGCCTGGGGCCGAGGGATGAATGAAAAACTGTTTTTT. This translates into CAWGRGMNEKLFF.

This chain links TRBV5-1 with TRBJ1-4; TRBD1 agrees at 7 bases. The germline V gene has CDR1 SGHRS and CDR2 YFSETQ. This CDR3 is built from 15 residues. The ends lost 4 bases at V and 7 bases at J; junction bases unmatched: 10. The CDR3 region is CASSPSLTGIEKLFF. The CDR3 DNA is TGCGCCAGCAGCCCCTCCCTGACAGGGATTGAAAAACTGTTTTTT.

This clone was picked up one time. The V and J genes are TRBV19 and TRBJ1-4, with D unresolved. Trimming stripped 3 bases from V and 4 bases from J, with 9 bases between. This CDR3 is 14 amino acids long. Per germline, CDR1 LNHDA and CDR2 SQIVND (reference sequence). CDR3 loop: CASSISLINEKLFF. The CDR3 DNA sequence: TGTGCCAGTAGTATTAGTCTGATTAATGAAAAACTGTTTTTT.

The chain employs TRBV20-1 and TRBJ1-1; 7 bases agree with TRBD1. The CDR3 is 11 amino acids. The V gene's germline CDR1 is DFQATT and CDR2 SNEGSKA (reference sequence). V lost 2 bases and J lost 11; bases outside the gene matches: 5. CDR3 region: CSARKDRAAFF. Here the CDR3 DNA reads TGCAGTGCTAGAAAAGACAGGGCCGCTTTCTTT.

The J gene is TRBJ1-2, the V gene TRBV19; D perhaps matches TRBD1 (5 bases). V gave up 3 bases and J gave up 4 bases, with 12 bases separating them. The CDR3 is made up of 14 amino acids. Per germline, CDR1 LNHDA and CDR2 SQIVND (reference sequence). This CDR3 reads CASSIRGGGYGYTF. CDR3 DNA sequence: TGTGCCAGTAGTATTAGGGGAGGAGGCTATGGCTACACCTTC.

The chain couples TRBV4-1 to TRBJ2-5; D might be TRBD2 (6 bases). Germline CDR1 MGHRA, CDR2 YSYEKL. The V and J ends lost 0 bases and 5 bases respectively, with 16 bases between them. The CDR3 spans 16 residues. This chain's CDR3 is CASSQEKEGPWETQYF. The CDR3 DNA sequence: TGCGCCAGCAGCCAAGAAAAGGAGGGGCCCTGGGAGACCCAGTACTTC.

Remarks on this clone: At the DNA level, this CDR3 is encoded by other sequences in the same sample as well. The chain couples TRBV6-5 to TRBJ2-7, with D possibly being TRBD1 (7 bases). This CDR3 comprises 13 residues. Trimming left V 4 bases short and J 1 base short, with 8 bases between. CDR1 MNHEY and CDR2 SVGAGI come from the germline V gene. As DNA, the CDR3 is TGTGCCAGCAGTTCAGGGGGGTCCTACGAGCAGTACTTC. Amino acid sequence: CASSSGGSYEQYF.

The chain recombines TRBV10-3 with TRBJ2-5, with 9 bases matching TRBD2. The CDR3 loop spans 13 amino acids. The V gene's germline CDR1 is ENHRY and CDR2 SYGVKD. The junction had 2 bases not matched to a gene; V was cut back by 5 bases and J by 4 bases. The CDR3 coding sequence is TGTGCCATCAGTTCGACTAGCGGAGAGACCCAGTACTTC. This codes for CAISSTSGETQYF.